Following are 30 T cell receptor beta chains from one sample sequenced in a study of vaccination effects on CD4 cells after COVID-19. Antigen-specific CD4+ T cells were first expanded with viral peptide pools by the ViraFEST assay and only then sequenced. Culture lasted around eleven days before CD4+ T cell isolation. Two doses of BNT162b2 or mRNA-1273 vaccine were administered to participants. For these receptors, no antigen is known. Repertoires were generated with immunoSEQ multiplex PCR, while TCRdb's copy carries only in-frame clones and drops some. This table holds about 59,000 clones, 60% to 80% found once. The input for sequencing was CD4+ T cells from PBMCs cultured with HCoV-OC43 spike peptides, taken after COVID-19 vaccination. Documented subset: HCoV-OC43 spike overlapping peptide pool stimulation. The origin of the receptors is a human donor who received a COVID-19 vaccine.

V and J are TRBV9 and TRBJ1-5; D unclear. The V gene lost 0 bases and the J gene lost 5 bases, with 12 bases spanning the gap. Germline assignment: CDR1 SGDLS and CDR2 YYNGEE. The CDR3 contains 15 residues. The CDR3 DNA follows: TGTGCCAGCAGCGTAGATGGCGGGCGAGATCAGCCCCAGCATTTT. Its translation is CASSVDGGRDQPQHF.

This clone was seen a single time. The chain joins TRBV19 to TRBJ1-5; 10 bases match TRBD1. Germline assignment: CDR1 LNHDA and CDR2 SQIVND (reference sequence). This CDR3 region has 15 residues. Trimming took 6 bases from V and 6 from J; bases not matched to a gene: 8. The DNA for the CDR3 is TGTGCCAGTAGGCCCGGGACAGGGGTGGGTCAGCCCCAGCATTTT. Its protein product is CASRPGTGVGQPQHF.

This sequence joins TRBV28 and TRBJ2-2; D might be TRBD1 (5 bases). This CDR3 has 15 amino acids. The germline V gene has CDR1 MDHEN and CDR2 SYDVKM. V gave up 6 bases and J gave up 0 bases, with 11 bases separating them. Here the CDR3 reads CASRSTGPNTGELFF. The CDR3 nucleotides are TGTGCCAGCAGGTCTACAGGTCCGAACACCGGGGAGCTGTTTTTT.

This sequence joins TRBV24-1 and TRBJ2-2; D gene ambiguous. Germline V gives CDR1 KGHDR, CDR2 SFDVKD. The length of the CDR3 is 13 residues. V dropped 11 bases and J dropped 3 bases, with 12 bases sitting between them. CDR3 bases: TGTGCCATGCAATCGGACCACACCGGGGAGCTGTTTTTT. This codes for CAMQSDHTGELFF.

The rearrangement uses TRBV27 and TRBJ2-3; 7 positions match TRBD2. The CDR3 consists of 14 residues. Germline lookup yields CDR1 MNHEY and CDR2 SMNVEV (reference sequence). J was trimmed by 3 bases and V by 5 bases; bases with no gene match: 5. CDR3 coding DNA: TGTGCCAGCAGTGTGGGGGGGGGAACAGATACGCAGTATTTT. Protein sequence: CASSVGGGTDTQYF.

V usage is TRBV2 and J usage is TRBJ2-7; TRBD1 matches at 8 bases. The length of the CDR3 is 14 residues. With V trimmed by 3 bases and J by 9 bases, 10 bases remained unmatched. Germline loops: CDR1 SNHLY, CDR2 FYNNEI. CDR3 in DNA: TGTGCCAGCAGTGATCAGGGGGCCTATCGGGGGCAGTACGTC. Protein: CASSDQGAYRGQYV.

The chain has TRBV3-1 (or the pseudogene TRBV3-2) and TRBJ1-2, with 7 positions matching TRBD1. From germline, CDR1 is LGHDT and CDR2 YNNKEL (reference sequence). Trimming took 9 bases from V and 8 from J; bases not matched to a gene: 12. There are 13 residues in the CDR3. This CDR3 reads CASQLRQGVGYTF. The CDR3 coding sequence is TGTGCCAGTCAACTCAGGCAGGGGGTAGGCTACACCTTC.

Points on this clone: This specimen includes other DNA sequences encoding the same CDR3. V usage is TRBV9 and J usage is TRBJ2-5, with D maybe TRBD1 (6 bases). Trimming pared 0 bases from V and 5 bases from J, leaving 8 bases between. The CDR3 covers 13 residues. Germline V gene lookup returns CDR1 SGDLS and CDR2 YYNGEE. For the CDR3, the DNA is TGTGCCAGCAGCGTAGGAGGGGGTGAGACCCAGTACTTC. This encodes CASSVGGGETQYF.

The rearrangement uses TRBV18 and TRBJ2-3; 8 bases fit TRBD2. The CDR3 loop spans 15 amino acids. Germline loops: CDR1 KGHSH, CDR2 LQKENI. J was trimmed by 3 bases and V by 2 bases; bases with no gene match: 4. The CDR3 sequence: CASSPAGGVTDTQYF. The CDR3 DNA sequence: TGTGCCAGCTCACCAGCCGGGGGGGTGACAGATACGCAGTATTTT. The complete variable domain, with remaining parts taken from reference TRBV18 and TRBJ2-3, reads NAGVMQNPRHLVRRRGQEARLRCSPMKGHSHVYWYRQLPEEGLKFMVYLQKENIIDESGMPKERFSAEFPKEGPSILRIQQVVRGDSAAYFCASSPAGGVTDTQYFGPGTRLTVL.

V usage is TRBV6-4 and J usage is TRBJ2-1; TRBD2 matches 12 bases. Germline CDR1 MRHNA, CDR2 SNTAGT. The trim removed 2 bases at V and 9 bases at J, leaving 5 bases unmatched. The CDR3 loop spans 15 amino acids. For the CDR3, the DNA is TGTGCCAGCAGTGACCCTAGCGGGGGGGCCCCTGAGCAGTTCTTC. It is translated as CASSDPSGGAPEQFF.

This sequence joins TRBV7-2 and TRBJ1-5; D call uncertain. V lost 1 base and J 6 bases, leaving 7 bases between the germline ends. The CDR3 consists of 13 residues. Per the germline V gene, CDR1 is SGHTA and CDR2 is FQGNSA. CDR3 in amino acids: CASSLGGGQPQHF. DNA of the CDR3: TGTGCCAGCAGCTTAGGGGGTGGTCAGCCCCAGCATTTT.

The chain combines TRBV5-1 with TRBJ2-3; D gene ambiguous. V lost 2 bases and J 0 bases, leaving 7 bases between the germline ends. This CDR3 has 14 amino acids. Germline values: CDR1 SGHRS, CDR2 YFSETQ. CDR3 DNA sequence: TGCGCCAGCAGCTTTATCCGAAGCACAGATACGCAGTATTTT. It yields the protein CASSFIRSTDTQYF.

The chain has TRBV7-3 and TRBJ2-3, with a possible D match to TRBD1 (5 bases). Per germline, CDR1 SGHTA and CDR2 FQGTGA. The CDR3 runs to 16 residues. V was trimmed by 5 bases and J by 3 bases, leaving 18 bases between them. CDR3 loop: CASSPASGPGTDTQYF. The DNA of the CDR3 is TGTGCCAGCAGCCCCGCCTCAGGGCCTGGGACAGATACGCAGTATTTT.

This chain connects TRBV9 to TRBJ1-1; TRBD1 aligns across 9 bases. The V gene's germline CDR1 is SGDLS and CDR2 YYNGEE. There are 15 residues in the CDR3. The junction had 12 bases not matched to a gene; V was cut back by 6 bases and J by 6 bases. The CDR3 nucleotides are TGTGCCAGCACCTCGATGGGGACAGGGTCCCCTGAAGCTTTCTTT. Encoded protein: CASTSMGTGSPEAFF.

The genes are TRBV2 and TRBJ1-5, with D maybe TRBD1 (6 bases). CDR1 is SNHLY and CDR2 is FYNNEI in the germline V gene. V was trimmed by 2 bases and J by 6 bases, leaving 8 bases between them. CDR3 length: 13 amino acids. The CDR3 spells CASSEKGVQPQHF. For the CDR3, the DNA is TGTGCCAGCAGTGAAAAGGGGGTTCAGCCCCAGCATTTT. The entire variable domain, with the rest obtained from reference TRBV2 and TRBJ1-5, is as follows: EPEVTQTPSHQVTQMGQEVILRCVPISNHLYFYWYRQILGQKVEFLVSFYNNEISEKSEIFDDQFSVERPDGSNFTLKIRSTKLEDSAMYFCASSEKGVQPQHFGDGTRLSIL.

The V call is TRBV27, the J call TRBJ2-5, with TRBD1 matching over 7 bases. CDR1 MNHEY and CDR2 SMNVEV come from the germline V gene (reference sequence). The CDR3 sequence is 16 residues long. With V trimmed by 4 bases and J by 2 bases, 10 bases remained unmatched. DNA for the CDR3: TGTGCCAGCAGTTCGAAGATCCGGGACAGACAAGAGACCCAGTACTTC. This sequence encodes CASSSKIRDRQETQYF.

The chain joins TRBV5-1 to TRBJ2-1; D may be TRBD2 (6 bases). CDR3 length: 13 residues. Germline V CDR1 and CDR2: SGHRS, YFSETQ. Trimming shortened V by 2 bases and J by 5 bases, and 8 bases separated the two germline ends. Here the CDR3 reads CASSFGGDNEQFF. CDR3 DNA: TGCGCCAGCAGCTTCGGCGGGGACAATGAGCAGTTCTTC. The full variable domain, its missing parts supplied by reference TRBV5-1 and TRBJ2-1, is KAGVTQTPRYLIKTRGQQVTLSCSPISGHRSVSWYQQTPGQGLQFLFEYFSETQRNKGNFPGRFSGRQFSNSRSEMNVSTLELGDSALYLCASSFGGDNEQFFGPGTRLTVL.

The rearrangement uses TRBV29-1 and TRBJ2-3; D may be TRBD1 (6 bases). CDR1 SQVTM and CDR2 ANQGSEA come from the germline V gene. The CDR3 loop spans 14 amino acids. V dropped 4 bases and J dropped 2 bases, with 13 bases sitting between them. CDR3 bases: TGCAGCGTTGTAGGCAGGGGCCTCACAGATACGCAGTATTTT. Its protein is CSVVGRGLTDTQYF.

This clone was seen just once. This chain connects TRBV18 to TRBJ2-3; maybe TRBD1 (5 bases). Germline CDR1 reads KGHSH; CDR2 reads LQKENI. The germline V and J ends were trimmed by 6 bases and 1 base, with 11 bases remaining between them. This CDR3 has 14 amino acids. DNA of the CDR3: TGTGCCAGCTCGTCAATAGGGGGCACAGATACGCAGTATTTT. This translates into CASSSIGGTDTQYF.

The chain employs TRBV27 and TRBJ1-2, with 8 bases lining up with TRBD1. The junction had 3 bases not matched to a gene; V was cut back by 5 bases and J by 1 base. Germline values: CDR1 MNHEY, CDR2 SMNVEV (reference sequence). The CDR3 spans 14 residues. CDR3 in DNA: TGTGCCAGCAGTGACGGACAGGGTAACTATGGCTACACCTTC. This encodes CASSDGQGNYGYTF.

The CDR3 region is CASSQDPQGARQPQHF. CDR3 coding DNA: TGTGCCAGCAGCCAAGATCCGCAGGGGGCGAGGCAGCCCCAGCATTTT. The genes are TRBV3-1 (or the pseudogene TRBV3-2) and TRBJ1-5, with 8 bases identical to TRBD1. This CDR3 has 16 residues. J gave up 7 bases and V 0 bases, and 8 bases lay outside the gene matches. Germline V lookup: CDR1 LGHDT, CDR2 YNNKEL (reference sequence).

J is TRBJ2-5 and V is TRBV9; 12 bases align to TRBD2. The CDR3 contains 18 residues. Trimming at V came to 0 bases and at J to 5 bases, leaving 11 bases not matched to a gene. Germline V lookup: CDR1 SGDLS, CDR2 YYNGEE. The CDR3 bases are TGTGCCAGCAGCGTAGCTCCGCTAGCGGGGGGGCCTCGCGAGACCCAGTACTTC. Amino acid sequence: CASSVAPLAGGPRETQYF.

The CDR3 loop reads CAWRTAGGWGSPLHF. The DNA of the CDR3 is TGTGCCTGGAGGACAGCAGGGGGCTGGGGTTCACCCCTCCACTTT. The chain carries TRBV30 and TRBJ1-6, with 8 nucleotides matching TRBD1. V was clipped by 3 bases and J by 9 bases; unmatched bases: 10. In germline, CDR1 is GTSNPN, CDR2 SVGIG (reference sequence). The CDR3 consists of 15 residues.

The rearrangement uses TRBV12-3 or TRBV12-4 and TRBJ2-2; D possibly corresponds to TRBD2 (6 bases). The CDR3 is made up of 13 amino acids. Trimming stripped 6 bases from V and 6 bases from J, with 11 bases between. CDR3 in amino acids: CASRQTSSGELFF. The DNA of the CDR3 is TGTGCCAGCAGGCAAACTAGCTCCGGGGAGCTGTTTTTT.

This chain connects TRBV3-1 (or the pseudogene TRBV3-2) to TRBJ1-2; TRBD1 aligns across 9 bases. The CDR3 has 14 residues. V lost 4 bases, J lost 8 bases, and 8 bases stayed unmatched. Germline lookup yields CDR1 LGHDT and CDR2 YNNKEL (reference sequence). CDR3 sequence: CASSLWDREGGYTF. For the CDR3, the DNA is TGTGCCAGCAGCCTGTGGGACAGGGAGGGGGGCTACACCTTC.

The J gene is TRBJ2-5, the V gene TRBV18; D uncertain. The CDR3 runs to 12 residues. Trimming removed 2 bases from V and 5 bases from J, with 6 bases in between. The germline V gene encodes CDR1 KGHSH and CDR2 LQKENI. In nucleotides, the CDR3 is TGTGCCAGCTCACCAGGGTCGGAGACCCAGTACTTC. Translated, it gives CASSPGSETQYF.

Points on this clone: The sample carries other DNA sequences with the same CDR3. The CDR3 sequence: CASSPRRGTEAFF. In nucleotides, the CDR3 is TGTGCCAGCTCACCAAGACGGGGTACTGAAGCTTTCTTT. The J gene is TRBJ1-1, the V gene TRBV18; no clear D gene. The V and J ends lost 2 bases and 5 bases respectively, with 9 bases between them. CDR1 KGHSH and CDR2 LQKENI come from the germline V gene. This CDR3 has 13 amino acids.

Only one count was recorded for this clone. The chain carries TRBV7-9 and TRBJ1-1, with D possibly matching TRBD1 (6 bases). Trimming pared 6 bases from V and 5 bases from J, leaving 19 bases between. Germline loops: CDR1 SEHNR, CDR2 FQNEAQ (reference sequence). The CDR3 has 15 amino acids. CDR3 amino acids: CASRAQGGGMTEAFF. The CDR3 DNA follows: TGTGCCAGCAGGGCACAGGGTGGGGGGATGACTGAAGCTTTCTTT.

The V call is TRBV4-2, the J call TRBJ2-5; 12 nucleotides match TRBD2. The germline gives CDR1 LGHNA, CDR2 YNFKEQ. This CDR3 contains 16 residues. The trim removed 5 bases at V and 5 bases at J, leaving 9 bases unmatched. The CDR3 loop reads CASSVLAGGPQETQYF. The CDR3 nucleotides read TGTGCCAGCAGCGTGCTAGCGGGGGGGCCTCAGGAGACCCAGTACTTC.

The CDR3 loop is CASSLPSSETQYF. CDR3 nucleotides: TGTGCCAGCAGCTTGCCTAGTTCCGAGACCCAGTACTTC. The gene calls are TRBV5-6 and TRBJ2-5; D is ambiguous. The ends were cut back, 1 base at V and 5 bases at J, with 9 bases in the middle. The V gene's germline CDR1 is SGHDT and CDR2 YYEEEE. The CDR3 has 13 amino acids.